This T cell receptor (beta chain) was observed in a study of T cell repertoires in cytomegalovirus infection. The overall study: Indications of both CMV infection and matching HLA type were provided by public TCR beta signatures.

V lost 4 bases, J lost 6 bases, and 15 bases lay in between. This CDR3 spans 14 amino acids. TCRdb re-called the reads through MiXCR, storing one row per CDR3 protein. The sample holds hundreds of thousands of distinct CDR3 sequences; more than 8% are singletons and the top ten take 3.5% to 4.5%. This clonotype was observed at least ten times. The antigen is undetermined. Points from the study as a whole: Ex vivo, HLA-C-restricted CMV-specific TCR beta clonotypes prevailed over the rest of the response.

The chain employs TRBV12-3 or TRBV12-4 and TRBJ1-2, with D possibly being TRBD1 (6 bases). Material for sequencing was PBMCs. The receptor was isolated from a human donor in good health (CMV status not recorded). Some clones in this sample may be carry-over from other donors' samples. The CDR3 DNA is TGTGCCAGCAGTTCTCGCAGGGGAGGCGATGGCTACACCTTC. It translates to CASSSRRGGDGYTF.